This TCR beta chain was retrieved from a study of OX40 agonist ivuxolimab in advanced cancers. Produced via immunoSEQ multiplex PCR; TCRdb's table is partial and in-frame only. The table has about 82,000 clones, around 85% seen once. The table lists this clone with a count of one. Its antigen is currently unknown. General study points: Clonal expansion from baseline to week 6 occurred in both CD4+ and CD8+ T cells. Averaged across samples, CD8+ T cells carried more expanded clones than CD4+ did.

The clonotype comes from an adult with an advanced solid tumor such as melanoma, head and neck, liver or kidney cancer. The starting material was CD4+ or CD8+ T cells sorted from blood, obtained in a trial of the OX40 agonist ivuxolimab.

CDR3 sequence: CASSLETGKFPGGGYTF. In nucleotides, the CDR3 is TGTGCCAGCTCACTGGAAACGGGCAAATTCCCGGGCGGTGGCTACACCTTC. The chain employs TRBV18 and TRBJ1-2, with no clear D. V lost 4 bases and J lost 7, with 25 bases in between. The CDR3 consists of 17 residues. Germline lookup yields CDR1 KGHSH and CDR2 LQKENI.